This paragraph reports one T cell receptor beta chain. No cognate antigen has been identified for it. No much larger clone exists at a distance of one base, and base qualities are not known. The data were taken from a study of blood T cell repertoires in COVID-19 (dated by TCRdb to the early 2020s). A note on the overall study: Samples covering the acute and convalescent phases of COVID-19 were provided by collaborators in the United States, Italy and Spain. The prospective study material was composed of cDNA or gDNA derived from T cells, B-cell-depleted T cells, or PBMCs. Where available, HLA class I and class II types were obtained from metadata supplied by the sample provider rather than from assay-based typing. The samples were drawn from the first 160 participants of the ongoing ImmuneRACE study and from 950 to 1,500 subjects provided by 6 global collaborators. The dataset comprised deeply sampled blood TCRbeta repertoires from subjects exposed to, actively infected with, or recovered from COVID-19. The repertoires were made available in a free public database intended to serve as a resource for research on the immune response to SARS-CoV-2. Sample metadata almost always included a de-identified subject ID, COVID-19 status, age in years and sex.

Taken from the germline V gene (reference sequence), the CDR1 and CDR2 loops are SGHNT and YYREEE. Ends trimmed: V by 6 bases, J by 0 bases; bases unmatched to a gene: 5. From cysteine to phenylalanine, the CDR3 is 14 amino acids long. This entry keeps only the CDR3 DNA: 42 bases, framed from base 1. The full study reports these points: The amount of clinical and demographic metadata varied by source and participant and was provided uncurated.

TCRbeta CDR3 regions were amplified from genomic DNA using the immunoSEQ Assay, a bias-controlled multiplex PCR. Per the original workflow: Within the assay, amplification of reference gene primers was used to estimate how many nucleated cells each sample contained. To quantify the absolute abundance of each unique TCRbeta CDR3 rearrangement, sequence reads were collapsed and filtered. For each sample, productive Simpson clonality was calculated by taking the square root of Simpson's diversity index across productive rearrangements. TCRdb stores this immuneACCESS table with in-frame sequences only. Part of the clones is absent; in the studies checked, under half of the shortfall reflects unresolved V genes, and no reason is known for the rest. V and J calls and clone size are copied from that table; D and trimming were computed from the DNA. Present in this sample are some 100,000 clones, 65% to 90% of which were seen just once. Together, the top ten hold 2% to 3% of the sample.

Participants in the prospective study were enrolled through a virtual design, were aged about 18 to 90 years, and lived in 20 to 30 United States geographic areas. In the prospective study, participants were assigned to cohorts based on the clinical history participants reported in a screening survey and a study questionnaire. ImmuneRACE Cohort 3 recovered participants were defined by two consecutive negative NP/OP PCR tests, healthcare professional clearance, or symptom resolution. In the prospective study, mobile phlebotomists collected whole blood, serum and a nasopharyngeal or oropharyngeal swab from each participant. Over a 2-month period, participants in the prospective study had the option of providing additional blood draws and questionnaires. Before DNA extraction, prospective study blood samples were shipped either frozen or at room temperature.

Sequenced material: PBMCs or T cells enriched from blood (not recorded which). The clonotype comes from a woman between 45 and 65 years old who had recovered from COVID-19. This receptor chain uses TRBV5-4 and TRBJ1-1, with 7 bases in between that match TRBD1. The sequenced DNA is TGTGCCAGCAACCGGACAGGCATGAACACTGAAGCTTTCTTT. This translates into CASNRTGMNTEAFF. With the portions outside the CDR3 filled from the reference TRBV5-4 and TRBJ1-1 genes, the complete variable region becomes ETGVTQSPTHLIKTRGQQVTLRCSSQSGHNTVSWYQQALGQGPQFIFQYYREEENGRGNFPPRFSGLQFPNYSSELNVNALELDDSALYLCASNRTGMNTEAFFGQGTRLTVV.